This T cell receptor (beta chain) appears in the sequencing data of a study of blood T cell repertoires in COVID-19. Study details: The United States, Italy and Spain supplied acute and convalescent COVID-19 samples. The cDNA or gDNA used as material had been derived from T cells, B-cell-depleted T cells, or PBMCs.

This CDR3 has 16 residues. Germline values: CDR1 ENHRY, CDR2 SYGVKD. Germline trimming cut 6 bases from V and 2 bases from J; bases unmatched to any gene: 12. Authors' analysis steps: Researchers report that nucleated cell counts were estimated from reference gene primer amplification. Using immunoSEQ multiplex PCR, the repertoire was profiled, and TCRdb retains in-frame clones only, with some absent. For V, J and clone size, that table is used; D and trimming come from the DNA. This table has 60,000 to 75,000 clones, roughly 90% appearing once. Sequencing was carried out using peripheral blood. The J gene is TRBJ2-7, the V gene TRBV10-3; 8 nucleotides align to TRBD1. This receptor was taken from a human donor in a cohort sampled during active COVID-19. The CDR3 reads CAIRDLGTGGTYEQYF. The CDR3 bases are TGTGCCATCAGAGATCTGGGGACAGGAGGAACCTACGAGCAGTACTTC.